The next 19 T cell receptor beta chains were all read from a single sample in a study of blood T cell repertoires in COVID-19. Produced via immunoSEQ multiplex PCR; TCRdb's table is partial and in-frame only. The table lists 200,000 to 250,000 clones, approximately 84% of them singletons, with more than 2.5% in the top ten. The sequencing input was peripheral blood. The receptors come from a woman under 40 who had recovered from COVID-19.

This clone was observed a single time. V and J are TRBV19 and TRBJ2-7; 9 bases are a match to TRBD1. This CDR3 is built from 15 residues. Germline CDR1 and CDR2: LNHDA and SQIVND (reference sequence). V was clipped by 4 bases and J by 3 bases; unmatched bases: 7. CDR3 loop: CASSTSRDRVYEQYF. The CDR3 coding sequence is TGTGCCAGTAGTACATCCCGGGACAGGGTCTACGAGCAGTACTTC.

This chain links TRBV18 with TRBJ2-7; TRBD2 is a possible D gene (6 bases). With 0 bases removed from V and 8 bases from J, the gap between germline ends came to 17 bases. CDR1 is KGHSH, CDR2 LQKENI, per germline. This CDR3 is 15 amino acids long. CDR3 amino acids: CASSPPEGSTSQQYF. The CDR3 coding sequence is TGTGCCAGCTCACCACCGGAGGGGTCCACGTCCCAGCAGTACTTC.

The chain carries TRBV6-5 and TRBJ2-4, with 7 bases identical to TRBD1. Germline loops: CDR1 MNHEY, CDR2 SVGAGI. There are 13 residues in the CDR3. V was clipped by 11 bases and J by 2 bases; unmatched bases: 6. The CDR3 sequence is CAPQGVTKNIQYF. CDR3 sequence (DNA): TGTGCCCCGCAGGGGGTAACCAAAAACATTCAGTACTTC.

This clone was counted between two and nine times. This rearrangement joins TRBV9 to TRBJ2-1; D unresolved. The CDR3 is 14 residues long. The V and J ends lost 0 bases and 6 bases respectively, with 10 bases between them. The germline V gene has CDR1 SGDLS and CDR2 YYNGEE. The CDR3 DNA sequence: TGTGCCAGCAGCGTAGAAACAGATACCAATGAGCAGTTCTTC. This sequence encodes CASSVETDTNEQFF.

This clone was detected only once. The rearrangement joins TRBV6-6 to TRBJ1-1, with 10 bases aligning to TRBD1. Germline V gene data show CDR1 as MNHNY and CDR2 as SVGAGI (reference sequence). There are 15 residues in the CDR3. Germline trimming cut 5 bases from V and 4 bases from J; bases unmatched to any gene: 7. Written as DNA, the CDR3 is TGTGCCAGCAGTATTCCGGGACAGGGGACCACTGAAGCTTTCTTT. Protein: CASSIPGQGTTEAFF.

The J gene is TRBJ2-1, the V gene TRBV7-2, with D uncertain. From germline, CDR1 is SGHTA and CDR2 FQGNSA. CDR3 size: 14 residues. V was trimmed by 3 bases and J by 5 bases, leaving 11 bases between them. This CDR3 reads CASSLEFLHNEQFF. The DNA of the CDR3 is TGTGCCAGCAGCTTGGAGTTTTTACACAATGAGCAGTTCTTC.

The chain is built from TRBV4-2 and TRBJ2-2; the D gene is possibly TRBD2 (6 bases). Germline V gives CDR1 LGHNA, CDR2 YNFKEQ. The CDR3 covers 14 residues. The V gene lost 1 base and the J gene lost 3 bases, with 6 bases spanning the gap. In DNA form, the CDR3 reads TGTGCCAGCAGCCAAGGCGGGGACACCGGGGAGCTGTTTTTT. Protein product: CASSQGGDTGELFF.

V and J are TRBV10-3 and TRBJ2-3; 8 bases are a match to TRBD2. V shed 2 bases and J 0 bases; nucleotides not matched to a gene: 4. There are 16 residues in the CDR3. Looked up from germline, CDR1 is ENHRY and CDR2 is SYGVKD. The CDR3 loop is CAISEKRGPSTDTQYF. In DNA, the CDR3 is TGTGCCATCAGTGAGAAGCGGGGGCCAAGCACAGATACGCAGTATTTT.

V usage is TRBV27 and J usage is TRBJ2-7; 9 bases map to TRBD1. J gave up 5 bases and V 3 bases, and 5 bases lay outside the gene matches. The CDR3 runs 14 residues. CDR1 is MNHEY and CDR2 is SMNVEV in the germline V gene (reference sequence). For the CDR3, the DNA is TGTGCCAGCAGTTTTTCGGACAGGGGAAACGAGCAGTACTTC. Protein: CASSFSDRGNEQYF.

The chain has TRBV3-1 (or the pseudogene TRBV3-2) and TRBJ2-7; 9 bases align to TRBD1. CDR1 and CDR2 from the germline V gene are LGHDT and YNNKEL (reference sequence). Trimming cost V 0 bases and J 3 bases; bases outside gene matches: 6. The CDR3 covers 16 residues. For the CDR3, the DNA is TGTGCCAGCAGCCAAGATCGCGGGACAGGGCTCTACGAGCAGTACTTC. This gives the protein CASSQDRGTGLYEQYF.

CDR3 nucleotides: TGTGCCAGCAGCCTGAACAGGGACAGGGGAATTGAGACCCAGTACTTC. Residues: CASSLNRDRGIETQYF. The chain uses TRBV7-9 and TRBJ2-5; TRBD1 matches at 10 bases. The V segment lost 5 bases and the J segment 5 bases; nucleotides outside the gene matches: 11. This CDR3 contains 16 residues. Germline V gene data show CDR1 as SEHNR and CDR2 as FQNEAQ (reference sequence).

This chain joins TRBV5-5 and TRBJ2-3; D remains ambiguous. This CDR3 region has 14 residues. Germline CDR1 reads SGHKS; CDR2 reads YYEKEE (reference sequence). The V end was cut by 0 bases, the J end by 2 bases, with 7 bases between. The CDR3 sequence: CASSLADSTDTQYF. As DNA, the CDR3 is TGTGCCAGCAGCTTGGCCGACTCCACAGATACGCAGTATTTT.

The chain joins TRBV9 to TRBJ2-1; tentative D call: TRBD2 (5 bases). This CDR3 has 13 residues. Germline V gene data show CDR1 as SGDLS and CDR2 as YYNGEE. The V and J ends lost 3 bases and 12 bases respectively, with 16 bases between them. DNA of the CDR3: TGTGCCAGCAGCGCCTCGGTCCGCGAGGGGCAGTTCTTC. Its translation: CASSASVREGQFF.

This clone was picked up one time. The chain carries TRBV30 and TRBJ2-3; possibly TRBD2 for D (6 bases). There are 14 residues in the CDR3. Germline V CDR1 and CDR2: GTSNPN, SVGIG (reference sequence). V was pared by 8 bases and J by 2 bases, with 17 bases between. CDR3 nucleotides: TGTGCCACCTCCGAGGGGAGGTACACAGATACGCAGTATTTT. Residues: CATSEGRYTDTQYF.

The chain is built from TRBV9 and TRBJ1-2; D call uncertain. The V end was cut by 4 bases, the J end by 5 bases, with 21 bases between. This CDR3 is 16 amino acids long. CDR1 SGDLS and CDR2 YYNGEE come from the germline V gene. The CDR3 bases are TGTGCCAGCAGCCCTATGTCGACACGGTTAAATTATGGCTACACCTTC. Its protein product is CASSPMSTRLNYGYTF.

This clone has ten or more counts. This rearrangement joins TRBV6-2 or TRBV6-3 to TRBJ2-5; 11 bases align to TRBD2. The germline V gene has CDR1 MNHEY and CDR2 SVGEGT. The CDR3 loop spans 15 amino acids. The ends lost 5 bases at V and 2 bases at J; junction bases unmatched: 4. In DNA form, the CDR3 reads TGTGCCAGCAGTGCGGGACTAGCGGAACAAGAGACCCAGTACTTC. Encoded protein: CASSAGLAEQETQYF.

This clone has just one count. DNA for the CDR3: TGTGCCAGCAGCCAAGGCGCGGGGGATTCAGATACGCAGTATTTT. Encoded protein: CASSQGAGDSDTQYF. The chain links TRBV3-1 (or the pseudogene TRBV3-2) to TRBJ2-3; 7 bases line up with TRBD2. Germline CDR1 and CDR2: LGHDT and YNNKEL (reference sequence). Trimming took 1 base from V and 4 from J; bases not matched to a gene: 5. This CDR3 region has 15 residues.

The DNA for the CDR3 is TGCGCCAGCAGCCGAATACAGGCGGGCACAGATACGCAGTATTTT. This translates into CASSRIQAGTDTQYF. V usage is TRBV5-1 and J usage is TRBJ2-3; possible D gene TRBD1, 5 bases. This CDR3 has 15 amino acids. Trimming removed 4 bases from V and 1 base from J, with 13 bases in between. CDR1 SGHRS and CDR2 YFSETQ come from the germline V gene.

This clone was seen a handful of times. The DNA of the CDR3 is TGTGCCAGCAGCCAAGATCCCCTCTCTTCCGGCTCCTATAATTCACCCCTCCACTTT. This codes for CASSQDPLSSGSYNSPLHF. The V call is TRBV3-1 (or the pseudogene TRBV3-2), the J call TRBJ1-6, with D unresolved. The CDR3 runs 19 residues. V lost 0 bases, J lost 0 bases, and 15 bases lay in between. From germline, CDR1 is LGHDT and CDR2 YNNKEL (reference sequence).